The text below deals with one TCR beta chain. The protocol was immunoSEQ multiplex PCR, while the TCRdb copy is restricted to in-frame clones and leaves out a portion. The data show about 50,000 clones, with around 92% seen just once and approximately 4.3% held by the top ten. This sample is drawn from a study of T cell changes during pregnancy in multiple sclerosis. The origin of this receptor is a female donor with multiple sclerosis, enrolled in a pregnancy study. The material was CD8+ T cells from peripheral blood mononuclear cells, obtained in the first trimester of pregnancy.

The CDR3 here is CASSTGGSEQFF. CDR3 DNA: TGTGCCAGCAGTACTGGGGGCAGTGAGCAGTTCTTC. This chain uses TRBV7-2 with TRBJ2-1; the D gene is possibly TRBD1 (6 bases). Germline V gene lookup returns CDR1 SGHTA and CDR2 FQGNSA. With 6 bases removed from V and 9 bases from J, the gap between germline ends came to 12 bases. CDR3 length: 12 residues.